The rows below give T cell receptor beta chains drawn from one sample of a study of cytomegalovirus exposure and HLA in healthy donors. The assay was immunoSEQ multiplex PCR, and TCRdb's table has in-frame clones only and misses some. The table includes roughly 110,000 clones, over 65% detected once. Sequencing was performed on PBMCs. The receptors were sampled from a woman in her twenties or thirties in good health and CMV-seronegative. Each CDR3 is given with its conserved first and last residue. Each record gives: V gene, J gene, D gene, clone size, CDR3 length, CDR3 DNA, CDR3 protein. The D gene is left open where the match is weak. Expanded clones are given a class, and other clones once, few, many or no size at all.

V: TRBV15; J: TRBJ1-1; D: TRBD1; size: once; length: 13; DNA: TGTGCCACCAGCCGGGACAGGGTTGGAGAAGCTTTCTTT; CDR3: CATSRDRVGEAFF
V: TRBV30; J: TRBJ1-1; D: -; size: -; length: 13; DNA: TGTGCCTGGATCGGACAGCCGAACACTGAAGCTTTCTTT; CDR3: CAWIGQPNTEAFF
V: TRBV7-2; J: TRBJ2-4; D: TRBD2; size: -; length: 15; DNA: TGTGCCAGCAGCCAAATAGCGGGGGTACGGAACATTCAGTACTTC; CDR3: CASSQIAGVRNIQYF
V: TRBV11-3; J: TRBJ2-1; D: -; size: -; length: 17; DNA: TGTGCCAGCAGCCCCCGTGGGGGCGGGGGACGTTTTGGTGAGCAGTTCTTC; CDR3: CASSPRGGGGRFGEQFF
V: TRBV7-2; J: TRBJ2-7; D: TRBD1; size: -; length: 15; DNA: TGTGCCAGCAGCTTAGCAGGGGGCCCTTCCTACGAGCAGTACTTC; CDR3: CASSLAGGPSYEQYF
V: TRBV7-9; J: TRBJ2-7; D: TRBD1; size: -; length: 15; DNA: TGTGCCAGCAGCCCCCGGGACAGGGGGACAAACGAGCAGTACTTC; CDR3: CASSPRDRGTNEQYF
V: TRBV1; J: TRBJ2-1; D: -; size: -; length: 20; DNA: TGCACCAGCAGCCAAGGAAGGACTAGCGGGCAACCATGGGGCTACAATGAGCAGTTCTTC; CDR3: CTSSQGRTSGQPWGYNEQFF
V: TRBV20-1; J: TRBJ1-6; D: -; size: few; length: 11; DNA: TGCAGTGCTAGGGTTGGGCGGACAGTTCACTTT; CDR3: CSARVGRTVHF
V: TRBV6-5; J: TRBJ1-1; D: -; size: -; length: 14; DNA: TGTGCCAGCAGACCGACTGAGGGGAACACTGAAGCTTTCTTT; CDR3: CASRPTEGNTEAFF
V: TRBV7-8; J: TRBJ1-2; D: TRBD1; size: -; length: 15; DNA: TGTGCCAGCAGCCCAGACAGGGGGCAAGGCTATGGCTACACCTTC; CDR3: CASSPDRGQGYGYTF
V: TRBV6-5; J: TRBJ2-7; D: -; size: -; length: 12; DNA: TGTGCCAGTGGCCTTTACGACTACGAGCAGTACTTC; CDR3: CASGLYDYEQYF
V: TRBV6-5; J: TRBJ2-7; D: TRBD1; size: -; length: 15; DNA: TGTGCCAGCAGTTACTCCGGGACAGCCAGTTACGAGCAGTACTTC; CDR3: CASSYSGTASYEQYF
V: TRBV6-1; J: TRBJ1-2; D: -; size: -; length: 14; DNA: TGTGCCAGCAGTGAAGTTGAGGTTTTGTATGGCTACACCTTC; CDR3: CASSEVEVLYGYTF
V: TRBV29-1; J: TRBJ1-1; D: -; size: -; length: 15; DNA: TGCAGCGTTTCTCTCCTACAGGGTATGAACACTGAAGCTTTCTTT; CDR3: CSVSLLQGMNTEAFF
V: TRBV5-6; J: TRBJ2-1; D: TRBD1; size: -; length: 14; DNA: TGTGCCAGCAGCGTCCCGGGACAGTTCTATGAGCAGTTCTTC; CDR3: CASSVPGQFYEQFF
V: TRBV7-9; J: TRBJ2-3; D: TRBD1; size: -; length: 15; DNA: TGTGCCAGCAGTCTGACAGGGGGCAACACAGATACGCAGTATTTT; CDR3: CASSLTGGNTDTQYF
V: TRBV6-1; J: TRBJ1-5; D: -; size: -; length: 15; DNA: TGTGCCAGCAGTTTCGACGGGGATAGCAATCAGCCCCAGCATTTT; CDR3: CASSFDGDSNQPQHF
V: TRBV6-5; J: TRBJ2-7; D: -; size: -; length: 13; DNA: TGTGCCAGCAGTTACAGCCAGGGCTACGAGCAGTACTTC; CDR3: CASSYSQGYEQYF
V: TRBV29-1; J: TRBJ2-3; D: -; size: -; length: 16; DNA: TGCAGCGTTGTTAAAGTGTTGGATGTGGGGCGAGATACGCAGTATTTT; CDR3: CSVVKVLDVGRDTQYF
V: TRBV6-1; J: TRBJ2-4; D: TRBD2; size: -; length: 14; DNA: TGTGCCAGCTCGGGGGGGGCCCCACCAAACATTCAGTACTTC; CDR3: CASSGGAPPNIQYF
V: TRBV11-3; J: TRBJ1-6; D: -; size: -; length: 11; DNA: TGTGCCAGCAGCTCACCGGGACCCCTCCACTTT; CDR3: CASSSPGPLHF
V: TRBV5-1; J: TRBJ2-5; D: TRBD1; size: -; length: 16; DNA: TGCGCCAGCAGTCTGCGGGGACAGGGGTTTGAAGAGACCCAGTACTTC; CDR3: CASSLRGQGFEETQYF
V: TRBV6-6; J: TRBJ2-6; D: -; size: -; length: 15; DNA: TGTGCCAGCAGTTATGGCCTCTCTGGGGCCAACGTCCTGACTTTC; CDR3: CASSYGLSGANVLTF
V: TRBV2; J: TRBJ1-1; D: -; size: few; length: 14; DNA: TGTGCCAGCAGACTAACGCTGATGAACACTGAAGCTTTCTTT; CDR3: CASRLTLMNTEAFF
V: TRBV9; J: TRBJ1-5; D: -; size: -; length: 15; DNA: TGTGCCAGCAGCGTAGATGGACAGAGCAATCAGCCCCAGCATTTT; CDR3: CASSVDGQSNQPQHF